One sample yielded the 24 T cell receptor beta chains listed below, sequenced in a study of T-cell reconstitution after alpha-beta-depleted transplantation in children. Unique molecular identifiers featured in how the TCRbeta library was prepared. TCRdb reprocessed the PCR reads with MiXCR, giving one entry per CDR3 protein. Of 330,000 or so distinct CDR3 sequences listed, around 9.1% are singletons. The sample here was PBMCs, taken before TCRalphabeta/CD19-depleted stem cell transplant. The receptors were gathered from a boy under three years old with acute myeloid leukemia, due to receive a stem cell transplant.

This clonotype appeared a few times. V gene TRBV25-1 combines with J gene TRBJ2-1; the D gene is possibly TRBD2 (6 bases). The V end was cut by 3 bases, the J end by 4 bases, with 16 bases between. Germline V gene data show CDR1 as MGHDK and CDR2 as SYGVNS. The CDR3 loop spans 16 amino acids. DNA of the CDR3: TGTGCCAGCAGTGATCCCTCGAGCGGGTCATACAATGAGCAGTTCTTC. This encodes CASSDPSSGSYNEQFF.

The chain combines TRBV18 with TRBJ2-7; the D is unclear. The germline CDR1 and CDR2 sequences are KGHSH and LQKENI. V lost 2 bases and J lost 3, with 5 bases in between. CDR3 length equals 12 residues. DNA of the CDR3: TGTGCCAGCTCACCAAATGACTACGAGCAGTACTTC. Translation: CASSPNDYEQYF.

This clonotype was counted at least ten times. This sequence joins TRBV6-5 and TRBJ1-6; 9 bases align to TRBD1. V trimming: 2 bases; J trimming: 10 bases; junction bases outside the gene matches: 3. The CDR3 loop spans 14 amino acids. CDR1 and CDR2 from the germline V gene are MNHEY and SVGAGI. CDR3 nucleotides: TGTGCCAGCAGTTACCTGGGACAGGGATCACCCCTCCACTTT. As protein: CASSYLGQGSPLHF.

The chain links TRBV10-1 to TRBJ2-3, with 8 bases lining up with TRBD1. The CDR3 is 13 residues long. The V gene end was trimmed by 7 bases and the J gene end by 2 bases; junction bases not matched to a gene: 2. Germline V gene data show CDR1 as WNHNN and CDR2 as SYGVQD (reference sequence). The CDR3 nucleotides are TGCGCCAGCACGGACAGGGTCACAGATACGCAGTATTTT. Translated: CASTDRVTDTQYF.

Many counts were recorded for this clonotype. The chain joins TRBV7-3 to TRBJ2-1, with 8 bases identical to TRBD2. CDR3 size: 16 residues. V lost 0 bases to trimming and J lost 5 bases; unmatched junction nucleotides: 6. Germline lookup yields CDR1 SGHTA and CDR2 FQGTGA. CDR3 protein: CASSLTGVAGNNEQFF. The CDR3 nucleotides are TGTGCCAGCAGCTTAACGGGGGTAGCGGGGAACAATGAGCAGTTCTTC.

This clonotype was observed many times. The chain couples TRBV29-1 to TRBJ2-3; no reliable D call. The germline V gene encodes CDR1 SQVTM and CDR2 ANQGSEA. V lost 4 bases and J 6 bases, leaving 11 bases between the germline ends. The CDR3 is 12 amino acids. This chain's CDR3 is CSVAAPIDTQYF. CDR3 DNA: TGCAGCGTTGCAGCCCCTATCGATACGCAGTATTTT.

Ten or more counts support this clonotype. This chain connects TRBV2 to TRBJ2-1; 7 positions match TRBD2. CDR3 size: 17 residues. Germline CDR1 reads SNHLY; CDR2 reads FYNNEI. The V segment lost 1 base and the J segment 0 bases; nucleotides outside the gene matches: 6. The CDR3 DNA sequence: TGTGCCAGCAGTGAAGGAATTAGCGGGCTCTCCTACAATGAGCAGTTCTTC. This sequence encodes CASSEGISGLSYNEQFF.

Ten or more counts support this clonotype. The chain joins TRBV5-1 to TRBJ1-1; possibly TRBD1 for D (5 bases). Deletions cut 0 bases from V and 1 base from J, with 10 bases between. The CDR3 has 15 amino acids. CDR1 and CDR2 (germline): SGHRS, YFSETQ. The CDR3 DNA sequence: TGCGCCAGCAGCTTGGGGATGCAGGGGAACACTGAAGCTTTCTTT. Protein sequence: CASSLGMQGNTEAFF.

This clonotype was seen ten or more times. This chain connects TRBV10-3 to TRBJ2-7; D unclear. V was cut by 0 bases and J by 0 bases, with 9 bases left in between. Looked up from germline, CDR1 is ENHRY and CDR2 is SYGVKD. The CDR3 loop spans 15 amino acids. CDR3 in amino acids: CAISESAGFSYEQYF. In DNA form, the CDR3 reads TGTGCCATCAGTGAGTCGGCAGGATTCTCCTACGAGCAGTACTTC.

The table lists this clonotype with many counts. The rearrangement uses TRBV24-1 and TRBJ2-3, with TRBD2 matching 9 bases. J gave up 2 bases and V 5 bases, and 1 base lay outside the gene matches. This CDR3 is built from 14 residues. The germline V gene has CDR1 KGHDR and CDR2 SFDVKD. CDR3 coding DNA: TGTGCCACCAGTGCTAGCGGGGCCACAGATACGCAGTATTTT. Translated: CATSASGATDTQYF.

This clonotype appeared many times. The rearrangement uses TRBV14 and TRBJ2-1; the match to TRBD2 covers 12 bases. V trimming: 4 bases; J trimming: 7 bases; junction bases outside the gene matches: 5. The CDR3 is 15 residues long. Germline V gene sequence: CDR1 SGHDN, CDR2 FVKESK. The CDR3 spells CASSRTSGRWNEQFF. CDR3 in DNA: TGTGCCAGCAGCCGAACTAGCGGGAGGTGGAATGAGCAGTTCTTC.

This clonotype was detected a few times. This chain joins TRBV7-3 and TRBJ2-3; TRBD1 aligns across 7 bases. Germline V gene data show CDR1 as SGHTA and CDR2 as FQGTGA. V was clipped by 3 bases and J by 6 bases; unmatched bases: 3. This CDR3 is built from 13 residues. CDR3 in amino acids: CASSFDRDDTQYF. The CDR3 DNA follows: TGTGCCAGCAGCTTTGACAGGGATGATACGCAGTATTTT. Full variable domain (remainder filled in from reference TRBV7-3 and TRBJ2-3): GAGVSQTPSNKVTEKGKYVELRCDPISGHTALYWYRQSLGQGPEFLIYFQGTGAADDSGLPNDRFFAVRPEGSVSTLKIQRTERGDSAVYLCASSFDRDDTQYFGPGTRLTVL.

In this sample, this clonotype turned up many times. The chain carries TRBV5-1 and TRBJ2-3, with no clear D. The CDR3 spans 15 residues. Germline assignment: CDR1 SGHRS and CDR2 YFSETQ. V lost 4 bases to trimming and J lost 0 bases, with 12 bases between them. The CDR3 loop is CASSTRRVSTDTQYF. DNA of the CDR3: TGCGCCAGCAGCACCCGTCGGGTCAGCACAGATACGCAGTATTTT.

The table lists this clonotype with many counts. The chain is built from TRBV7-2 and TRBJ2-5, with 7 bases that match TRBD2. V gave up 4 bases and J gave up 4 bases; unmatched junction bases: 12. Germline CDR1 is SGHTA and CDR2 is FQGNSA. This CDR3 comprises 16 residues. The CDR3 DNA is TGTGCCAGCAGCTCCAGCGGGACTTTCCGGCGAGAGACCCAGTACTTC. Translating gives CASSSSGTFRRETQYF.

This clonotype was detected ten times or more. The DNA for the CDR3 is TGCAGTGCTAGAGATCAGCGAGCTAGCGGGGGATACAATGAGCAGTTCTTC. It specifies CSARDQRASGGYNEQFF. The chain recombines TRBV20-1 with TRBJ2-1; 10 bases align to TRBD2. Looked up from germline, CDR1 is DFQATT and CDR2 is SNEGSKA (reference sequence). Trimming at V came to 0 bases and at J to 4 bases, leaving 9 bases not matched to a gene. The length of the CDR3 is 17 residues.

The sample holds many counts of this clonotype. J is TRBJ1-6 and V is TRBV18; 7 positions match TRBD1. Germline CDR1 and CDR2: KGHSH and LQKENI. V lost 6 bases, J lost 5 bases, and 4 bases stayed unmatched. This CDR3 has 14 residues. CDR3 in DNA: TGTGCCAGCTCTTCACAGGGGAATAATTCACCCCTCCACTTT. This codes for CASSSQGNNSPLHF. Using reference TRBV18 and TRBJ1-6 for the parts outside the CDR3, the full variable domain is NAGVMQNPRHLVRRRGQEARLRCSPMKGHSHVYWYRQLPEEGLKFMVYLQKENIIDESGMPKERFSAEFPKEGPSILRIQQVVRGDSAAYFCASSSQGNNSPLHFGNGTRLTVT.

This clonotype was seen repeatedly, ten times or more. The rearrangement joins TRBV10-2 to TRBJ2-2; D ambiguous. This CDR3 contains 14 residues. Trimming cost V 3 bases and J 4 bases, with 9 bases left between them. CDR1 is WSHSY and CDR2 is SAAADI in the germline V gene. CDR3 DNA sequence: TGCGCCAGCAGTGACCGTGCGGCCACCGGGGAGCTGTTTTTT. Encoded protein: CASSDRAATGELFF.

This clonotype was observed at least ten times. The V and J genes are TRBV12-3 or TRBV12-4 and TRBJ2-3; 9 positions agree with TRBD2. The CDR3 is 16 residues long. The V and J ends lost 2 bases and 2 bases, in that order; junction bases with no gene match: 5. The CDR3 DNA is TGTGCCAGCAGTTTATGGCTAGCGGGGTCCACAGATACGCAGTATTTT. It encodes CASSLWLAGSTDTQYF.

For the CDR3, the DNA is TGTGCCAGCAGCGTAGATGGTGGGACAGGGCTAGAGACCCAGTACTTC. It translates to CASSVDGGTGLETQYF. This sequence joins TRBV9 and TRBJ2-5, with 9 bases fitting TRBD1. Germline V gene sequence: CDR1 SGDLS, CDR2 YYNGEE. CDR3 size: 16 residues. J was trimmed by 4 bases and V by 0 bases; bases with no gene match: 7.

Remarks on this clonotype: It may be a read error: a sequence one base away is much more abundant. The chain carries TRBV5-1 and TRBJ1-5; D not certain. This CDR3 has 15 amino acids. Deletions cut 0 bases from V and 1 base from J, with 8 bases between. The germline gives CDR1 SGHRS, CDR2 YFSETQ. The CDR3 DNA follows: TGCGCCAGCAGCTTGGATTGGAGAAGCAATCAGCCCCAGCATTTT. It yields the protein CASSLDWRSNQPQHF. Together with reference TRBV5-1 and TRBJ1-5, the CDR3 gives the full variable domain: KAGVTQTPRYLIKTRGQQVTLSCSPISGHRSVSWYQQTPGQGLQFLFEYFSETQRNKGNFPGRFSGRQFSNSRSEMNVSTLELGDSALYLCASSLDWRSNQPQHFGDGTRLSIL.

This clonotype showed up many times. Here the CDR3 reads CASSLEGPQHF. The CDR3 nucleotides are TGTGCCAGCAGCCTGGAGGGGCCCCAGCATTTT. The chain uses TRBV5-5 and TRBJ1-5; no definite D call. V was cut by 4 bases and J by 9 bases, with 8 bases left in between. The germline gives CDR1 SGHKS, CDR2 YYEKEE (reference sequence). This CDR3 region has 11 residues.

This clonotype was seen many times. This chain uses TRBV4-1 with TRBJ2-7, with D hard to call. Germline CDR1 MGHRA, CDR2 YSYEKL. With 0 bases removed from V and 3 bases from J, the gap between germline ends came to 6 bases. The CDR3 has 13 residues. CDR3 amino acids: CASSQDRFYEQYF. DNA of the CDR3: TGCGCCAGCAGCCAAGATCGGTTCTACGAGCAGTACTTC.

A few counts support this clonotype. This chain connects TRBV7-8 to TRBJ2-5; D is ambiguous. From germline, CDR1 is SGHVS and CDR2 FQNEAQ. There are 13 residues in the CDR3. V was trimmed by 8 bases and J by 3 bases, leaving 13 bases between them. The CDR3 reads CASVYRGKETQYF. The CDR3 nucleotides read TGTGCCAGCGTCTACCGAGGCAAAGAGACCCAGTACTTC.

In this sample, this clonotype turned up once. The junction differs from germline at one of its ends, possibly a read error. V usage is TRBV7-3 and J usage is TRBJ1-1; TRBD1 might be the D (6 bases). The CDR3 has 16 amino acids. Germline V gene sequence: CDR1 SGHTA, CDR2 FQGTGA. CDR3: CASSLIPGVANPEAFF. The CDR3 DNA reads TGTGCCAGCAGCTTAATTCCAGGGGTGGCGAACCCTGAAGCTTTCTTT.